These 31 T cell receptor beta chains came from one sample sequenced in a study of type 1 regulatory T cells. Via MiXCR, TCRdb re-called the reads, giving one row per CDR3 protein. The sample yields roughly 60,000 distinct CDR3 sequences, around 62% seen once. Their cognate antigens are unknown. The sample comprised cultured non-Tr1 T cells, either the whole culture or a sorted T cell fraction (not recorded which). The receptors were gathered from a human donor in good health.

The chain combines TRBV12-3 or TRBV12-4 with TRBJ2-1, with 13 bases identical to TRBD2. Losses at the gene ends were 7 bases for V and 10 bases for J; bases not matched to a gene: 10. CDR3 length: 15 amino acids. In DNA, the CDR3 is TGTGCCAGCAACCCTCGCACTAGCGGGAGGGGGGAGCAGTTCTTC. Protein product: CASNPRTSGRGEQFF.

V gene TRBV9 combines with J gene TRBJ1-5; D is possibly TRBD1 (5 bases). Germline V gene data show CDR1 as SGDLS and CDR2 as YYNGEE. This CDR3 has 13 amino acids. Trimming left V 7 bases short and J 3 bases short, with 11 bases between. Here the CDR3 DNA reads TGTGCCAGCTTGGGGCCGCCCAATCAGCCCCAGCATTTT. Protein product: CASLGPPNQPQHF.

This chain links TRBV19 with TRBJ2-5, with a weak D call TRBD1 (6 bases). Deletions cut 4 bases from V and 0 bases from J, with 9 bases between. CDR1 and CDR2 from the germline V gene are LNHDA and SQIVND (reference sequence). The CDR3 is made up of 14 amino acids. CDR3 DNA sequence: TGTGCCAGTAGTACCCGGGACAACCAAGAGACCCAGTACTTC. This gives the protein CASSTRDNQETQYF.

This clonotype is medium-sized. The chain couples TRBV24-1 to TRBJ2-6; perhaps TRBD1 as D (7 bases). Trimming removed 4 bases at V and 1 base at J, with 10 bases between. Germline lookup yields CDR1 KGHDR and CDR2 SFDVKD. The CDR3 totals 16 residues. The CDR3, as DNA: TGTGCCACCAGTGACCCAGGGGGGTCTGGGGCCAACGTCCTGACTTTC. Translating gives CATSDPGGSGANVLTF.

The V call is TRBV12-3 or TRBV12-4, the J call TRBJ1-6; D gene ambiguous. The CDR3 loop spans 9 amino acids. Trimming took off 8 bases at V and 9 bases at J, with 2 bases between the two ends. CDR3 protein: CASGSPLHF. CDR3 nucleotides: TGTGCCAGCGGTTCACCCCTCCACTTT.

The chain has TRBV15 and TRBJ1-5, with D perhaps matching TRBD1 (5 bases). From germline, CDR1 is LNHNV and CDR2 YYDKDF (reference sequence). The CDR3 extends over 17 amino acids. Trimming took off 1 base at V and 4 bases at J, with 17 bases between the two ends. The CDR3 here is CATSRGEDTWGNQPQHF. The CDR3 coding sequence is TGTGCCACCAGCAGAGGGGAAGACACCTGGGGGAATCAGCCCCAGCATTTT.

The chain couples TRBV12-3 or TRBV12-4 to TRBJ2-7; 11 nucleotides match TRBD2. Trimming took 5 bases from V and 7 from J; bases not matched to a gene: 4. The CDR3 extends over 13 amino acids. In DNA form, the CDR3 reads TGTGCCAGCAGTATCCGACTAGCGGGGGAGCAGTACTTC. It is translated as CASSIRLAGEQYF.

This clonotype has just a few counts. The CDR3 DNA reads TGTGCCAGCAGTGAAGGGACGGAAATGGTGGACTATGGCTACACCTTC. It codes for CASSEGTEMVDYGYTF. This chain connects TRBV28 to TRBJ1-2; D is possibly TRBD1 (5 bases). Trimming removed 5 bases from V and 3 bases from J, with 19 bases in between. Germline V lookup: CDR1 MDHEN, CDR2 SYDVKM. CDR3 length: 16 residues.

The sample holds a few counts of this clonotype. V is TRBV3-1 and J is TRBJ2-6, with 9 bases identical to TRBD1. After removal of 1 base from V and 2 bases from J, the junction contained 6 bases not matched to a gene. CDR3 size: 18 residues. Germline CDR1 reads LGHDT; CDR2 reads YNNKEL (reference sequence). CDR3 coding DNA: TGTGCCAGCAGCCAAGGATGGGACAGGGTTCCTGGGGCCAACGTCCTGACTTTC. Its protein product is CASSQGWDRVPGANVLTF.

The rearrangement links TRBV12-3 or TRBV12-4 to TRBJ2-6; unclear D gene. V was cut by 4 bases and J by 2 bases, with 9 bases left in between. CDR3 length: 15 residues. The CDR3, as DNA: TGTGCCAGCAGTTCTCGTCCAACTGGGGCCAACGTCCTGACTTTC. Its protein is CASSSRPTGANVLTF.

V usage is TRBV29-1 and J usage is TRBJ2-3, with no clear D. CDR1 is SQVTM and CDR2 is ANQGSEA in the germline V gene. With 4 bases removed from V and 7 bases from J, the gap between germline ends came to 9 bases. The length of the CDR3 is 11 residues. The DNA for the CDR3 is TGCAGCGTTGGCAGGAGCCATACGCAGTATTTT. Translating gives CSVGRSHTQYF.

The chain is built from TRBV19 and TRBJ1-1; 7 bases are shared with TRBD1. The germline CDR1 and CDR2 sequences are LNHDA and SQIVND (reference sequence). CDR3 length: 13 amino acids. The V segment lost 6 bases and the J segment 1 base; nucleotides outside the gene matches: 2. CDR3 in amino acids: CASRRTGNTEAFF. The CDR3 DNA is TGTGCCAGTAGAAGGACAGGGAACACTGAAGCTTTCTTT.

The V and J genes are TRBV3-1 and TRBJ2-2; TRBD2 is a possible D gene (5 bases). The CDR3 runs 14 residues. V was clipped by 7 bases and J by 3 bases, with 12 bases between them. Per germline, CDR1 LGHDT and CDR2 YNNKEL (reference sequence). CDR3 sequence (DNA): TGTGCCAGCAATCTGGCGAGGGACACCGGGGAGCTGTTTTTT. Translated, it gives CASNLARDTGELFF.

The CDR3 nucleotides read TGTGCCAGCAGTTTACCACCGGACAGGGGCACTGAAGCTTTCTTT. Protein: CASSLPPDRGTEAFF. The chain employs TRBV28 and TRBJ1-1; TRBD1 matches at 9 bases. CDR1 is MDHEN and CDR2 is SYDVKM in the germline V gene. V gave up 2 bases and J gave up 4 bases; unmatched junction bases: 5. The CDR3 totals 15 residues.

J is TRBJ1-4 and V is TRBV9; a possible D gene is TRBD1 (6 bases). This CDR3 contains 16 residues. Germline V lookup: CDR1 SGDLS, CDR2 YYNGEE. Trimming cost V 2 bases and J 2 bases, with 13 bases left between them. The CDR3 is CASSVGRGFTNEKLFF. Written as DNA, the CDR3 is TGTGCCAGCAGCGTCGGTAGGGGGTTTACTAATGAAAAACTGTTTTTT.

The chain uses TRBV29-1 and TRBJ2-5; no clear D gene. The germline V and J ends were trimmed by 5 bases and 2 bases, with 15 bases remaining between them. Germline CDR1 reads SQVTM; CDR2 reads ANQGSEA. The CDR3 runs to 14 residues. The CDR3: CSVIGASSQETQYF. The CDR3 nucleotides read TGCAGCGTTATAGGAGCGAGCAGTCAAGAGACCCAGTACTTC.

The J gene is TRBJ2-5, the V gene TRBV20-1, with D unclear. V was clipped by 3 bases and J by 5 bases, with 4 bases between them. The CDR3 totals 10 residues. Germline loops: CDR1 DFQATT, CDR2 SNEGSKA (reference sequence). Here the CDR3 DNA reads TGCAGTGCTAGGCTTGAGACCCAGTACTTC. Its protein is CSARLETQYF.

This clonotype counts as medium-sized. J is TRBJ2-7 and V is TRBV18; TRBD1 matches at 8 bases. The germline CDR1 and CDR2 sequences are KGHSH and LQKENI. The V segment lost 6 bases and the J segment 1 base; nucleotides outside the gene matches: 5. This CDR3 contains 14 residues. CDR3 protein: CASSNRGISYEQYF. DNA for the CDR3: TGTGCCAGCTCGAACAGGGGGATATCCTACGAGCAGTACTTC.

This clonotype was recorded only once. The V gene is TRBV4-2, the J gene TRBJ1-5, with D maybe TRBD1 (6 bases). Germline lookup yields CDR1 LGHNA and CDR2 YNFKEQ. The V end lost 0 bases, the J end lost 4 bases, and 10 bases lay between the germline ends. This CDR3 is built from 15 residues. CDR3 nucleotide sequence: TGTGCCAGCAGCCAAGAACGAGGACAGAATCAGCCCCAGCATTTT. This encodes CASSQERGQNQPQHF.

This rearrangement joins TRBV29-1 to TRBJ2-7, with a weak D call TRBD1 (6 bases). The DNA end favors TRBJ2-5, so the J call may be wrong. CDR1 and CDR2 from the germline V gene are SQVTM and ANQGSEA. The CDR3 has 13 residues. The chain's CDR3 is CSVFPPGVETQYF. CDR3 DNA sequence: TGCAGCGTTTTCCCTCCAGGGGTTGAGACCCAGTACTTC.

V usage is TRBV20-1 and J usage is TRBJ2-1; TRBD2 aligns across 7 bases. The CDR3 extends over 13 amino acids. Trimming at V came to 4 bases and at J to 7 bases, leaving 7 bases not matched to a gene. Germline CDR1 is DFQATT and CDR2 is SNEGSKA (reference sequence). CDR3 amino acids: CSATLGGPNEQFF. DNA for the CDR3: TGCAGTGCTACTCTGGGAGGGCCGAATGAGCAGTTCTTC.

V is TRBV7-2 and J is TRBJ2-7; 12 nucleotides agree with TRBD1. The CDR3 runs to 16 residues. V was clipped by 5 bases and J by 7 bases; unmatched bases: 12. Germline CDR1 SGHTA, CDR2 FQGNSA. CDR3 nucleotides: TGTGCCAGCAGCCCTAACAAGGGACAGGGGGCTGGAGAGCAGTACTTC. Encoded protein: CASSPNKGQGAGEQYF.

The rearrangement joins TRBV7-9 to TRBJ2-5, with 9 bases identical to TRBD1. V lost 4 bases to trimming and J lost 3 bases; unmatched junction nucleotides: 6. The CDR3 totals 15 residues. Germline V gene data show CDR1 as SEHNR and CDR2 as FQNEAQ (reference sequence). CDR3 sequence reads: CASSSPGTGKETQYF. Here the CDR3 DNA reads TGTGCCAGCAGCTCTCCCGGGACAGGGAAAGAGACCCAGTACTTC.

This clonotype has only one observation. The rearrangement uses TRBV20-1 and TRBJ2-1, with 10 positions matching TRBD2. This CDR3 is 14 amino acids long. CDR1 is DFQATT, CDR2 SNEGSKA, per germline (reference sequence). After removal of 2 bases from V and 9 bases from J, the junction contained 7 bases not matched to a gene. The DNA for the CDR3 is TGCAGTGCTAGATCGGCAGTAGCGGGAGGTGAGCAGTTCTTC. Protein product: CSARSAVAGGEQFF.

The rearrangement uses TRBV20-1 and TRBJ2-5, with no clear D. V lost 5 bases and J 0 bases, leaving 16 bases between the germline ends. Germline V lookup: CDR1 DFQATT, CDR2 SNEGSKA (reference sequence). This CDR3 is 15 amino acids long. The CDR3 reads CSAGNLGSYQETQYF. DNA for the CDR3: TGCAGTGCTGGAAATCTTGGGTCCTACCAAGAGACCCAGTACTTC.

The rearrangement links TRBV6-5 to TRBJ2-7, with D perhaps TRBD2 (5 bases). Per germline, CDR1 MNHEY and CDR2 SVGAGI. The V end lost 4 bases, the J end lost 0 bases, and 10 bases lay between the germline ends. The CDR3 consists of 14 residues. The CDR3 DNA reads TGTGCCAGCAGTTCAGGACTCAGCTCCTACGAGCAGTACTTC. It specifies CASSSGLSSYEQYF.

The chain is built from TRBV20-1 and TRBJ1-6; perhaps TRBD1 as D (5 bases). V lost 3 bases and J lost 8, with 14 bases in between. Germline V CDR1 and CDR2: DFQATT, SNEGSKA (reference sequence). The CDR3 length is 14 residues. The CDR3 reads CSARWQGNDSPLHF. The CDR3 nucleotides read TGCAGTGCTAGGTGGCAGGGTAACGATTCACCCCTCCACTTT.

In its sample, this clonotype was seen once. The chain joins TRBV5-1 to TRBJ2-5, with 14 positions matching TRBD2. The CDR3 sequence is 16 residues long. Germline V CDR1 and CDR2: SGHRS, YFSETQ. J lost 5 bases, V lost 4 bases, and 7 bases had no gene match. The CDR3 DNA reads TGCGCCAGCAGCGACGGACTAGCGGGAGGTATTGAGACCCAGTACTTC. Protein product: CASSDGLAGGIETQYF. The whole variable domain, filled in from reference TRBV5-1 and TRBJ2-5, reads KAGVTQTPRYLIKTRGQQVTLSCSPISGHRSVSWYQQTPGQGLQFLFEYFSETQRNKGNFPGRFSGRQFSNSRSEMNVSTLELGDSALYLCASSDGLAGGIETQYFGPGTRLLVL.

This rearrangement joins TRBV29-1 to TRBJ1-1, with D possibly matching TRBD1 (6 bases). V was clipped by 1 base and J by 7 bases, with 13 bases between them. The CDR3 spans 13 residues. Germline CDR1 is SQVTM and CDR2 is ANQGSEA. The CDR3 region is CSVEVGGLGEAFF. Here the CDR3 DNA reads TGCAGCGTTGAAGTTGGGGGGCTAGGTGAAGCTTTCTTT. The full variable domain, with the rest looked up from reference TRBV29-1 and TRBJ1-1, is SAVISQKPSRDICQRGTSLTIQCQVDSQVTMMFWYRQQPGQSLTLIATANQGSEATYESGFVIDKFPISRPNLTFSTLTVSNMSPEDSSIYLCSVEVGGLGEAFFGQGTRLTVV.

There are a few counts of this clonotype. This chain uses TRBV6-2 or TRBV6-3 with TRBJ1-5, with unresolved D. CDR1 and CDR2 (germline): MNHEY, SVGEGT. The CDR3 consists of 15 residues. Trimming left V 5 bases short and J 4 bases short, with 15 bases between. The CDR3 is CASSPGDRENQPQHF. CDR3 nucleotide sequence: TGTGCCAGCAGTCCCGGGGATCGGGAGAATCAGCCCCAGCATTTT.

This sequence joins TRBV20-1 and TRBJ1-2; TRBD1 matches 7 bases. The CDR3 runs to 14 residues. Germline V lookup: CDR1 DFQATT, CDR2 SNEGSKA (reference sequence). With V trimmed by 6 bases and J by 0 bases, 7 bases remained unmatched. CDR3 coding DNA: TGCAGTGCCCGGGGAGACAGGGCTAACTATGGCTACACCTTC. Translation gives CSARGDRANYGYTF.